The following is a T cell receptor (beta chain) sequence with its context. This clone was observed once. Its antigen has not been determined. No base qualities exist here, and no much larger clone lies one base off it. This record comes from a study of T cell changes during pregnancy in multiple sclerosis (dated by TCRdb to the late 2010s). In the study overall: The study looked at changes in the T cell repertoire across pregnancy in women with multiple sclerosis.

Library preparation used the immunoSEQ multiplex PCR assay. In TCRdb, the immuneACCESS table is reduced to in-frame sequences with V and J assigned. These tables do not hold every clone; where another copy was compared, an unresolved V gene accounts for under half, and the others remain unexplained. Recorded for this sample are approximately 90,000 clones; about nine tenths of them occurred a single time. The ten largest clones represent about 2.5% of the sample. The CDR3 runs 13 amino acids, cysteine and phenylalanine included. Only the CDR3 DNA stays, 39 bases, in frame from base 1. V is trimmed back by 4 bases and J by 3 bases, and the junction contains 3 bases that no gene match accounts for. CDR1 is given as SQVTM and CDR2 as ANQGSEA, both from the germline V gene.

The sequence derives from a female donor with multiple sclerosis, enrolled in a pregnancy study. This specimen consisted of peripheral blood, obtained in the first trimester of pregnancy. Rearrangement joined TRBV29-1 to TRBJ1-5; TRBD1 lines up with 7 middle nucleotides. The nucleotides read TGCAGCGTTGGGACAGGTCCCAATCAGCCCCAGCATTTT. Its coded protein is CSVGTGPNQPQHF.